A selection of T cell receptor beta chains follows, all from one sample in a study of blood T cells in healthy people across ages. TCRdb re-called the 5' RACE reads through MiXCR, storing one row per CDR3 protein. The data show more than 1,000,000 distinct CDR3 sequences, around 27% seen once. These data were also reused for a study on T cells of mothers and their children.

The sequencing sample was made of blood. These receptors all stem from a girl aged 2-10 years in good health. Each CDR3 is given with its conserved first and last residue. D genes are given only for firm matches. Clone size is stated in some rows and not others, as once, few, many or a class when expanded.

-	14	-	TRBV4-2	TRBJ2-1	TGTGCCAGCAGCCAAGATCTGGGTGGCAATGAGCAGTTCTTC	CASSQDLGGNEQFF
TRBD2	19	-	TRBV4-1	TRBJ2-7	TGCGGCAGCAGCCAAGCGACGCCCCTAGCGGGAGGGCCTGGCTACGAGCAGTACTTC	CGSSQATPLAGGPGYEQYF
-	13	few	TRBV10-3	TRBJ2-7	TGTGCCATCAGTGAGCTAGGACGGGTCGAGCAGTACTTC	CAISELGRVEQYF
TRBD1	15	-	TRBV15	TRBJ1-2	TGTGCCACCAGCAGAGCGTCGACAGGGGCTAAAGAGGACACCTTC	CATSRASTGAKEDTF
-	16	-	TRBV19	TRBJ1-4	TGTGCCAGTAGTATATTTACAGGCGGGGTGAATGAAGAACTGTTTTTT	CASSIFTGGVNEELFF
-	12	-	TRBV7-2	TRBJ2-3	TGTGCCAGCAGCTCTACAGGGTGGGCGCAGTATTTT	CASSSTGWAQYF
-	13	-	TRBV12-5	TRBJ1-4	TGTGCTAGTGGTTTCCTACCGAATGAAAAACTGTTTTTT	CASGFLPNEKLFF
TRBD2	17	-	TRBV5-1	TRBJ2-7	TGCGCCAGCAGCTTGGCGCCGGGACTAGCGGCACCCTACGAGCAGTACTTC	CASSLAPGLAAPYEQYF
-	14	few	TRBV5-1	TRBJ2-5	TGCGCCAGCAGCTTGGCGCTGGGGGGAGAGACCCAGTACTTC	CASSLALGGETQYF
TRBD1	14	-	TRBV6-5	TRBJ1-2	TGTGCCAGCATTCCCCCCGGACAGGGAAATGGCTACACCTTC	CASIPPGQGNGYTF
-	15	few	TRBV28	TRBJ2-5	TGTGCCAGCAGTTCGACGATGGGGACGAGGGAGACCCAGTACTTC	CASSSTMGTRETQYF
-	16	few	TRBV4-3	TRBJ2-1	TGCGCCAGCAGCCAAGATGTCCTTAGCTCCTACAATGAGCAGTTCTTC	CASSQDVLSSYNEQFF
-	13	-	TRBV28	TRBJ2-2	TGTGCCAGCAGTGTGGGAGGCCCTAGGGAGCTGTTTTTT	CASSVGGPRELFF
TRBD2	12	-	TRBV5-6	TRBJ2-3	TGTGCCAGCAGCTACACTAGCGGGAGGGTGTATTTT	CASSYTSGRVYF
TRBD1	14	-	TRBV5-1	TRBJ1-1	TGCGCCAACAGCGAGGGACAGGGGTACACTGAAGCTTTCTTT	CANSEGQGYTEAFF
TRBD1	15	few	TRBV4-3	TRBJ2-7	TGCGCCAGCAGCCACGACAGGGGACCCTCCTACGAGCAGTACTTC	CASSHDRGPSYEQYF
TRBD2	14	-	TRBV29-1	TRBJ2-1	TGCAGCGTTACCGGGACTAGCGGGTGGAATGAGCAGTTCTTC	CSVTGTSGWNEQFF
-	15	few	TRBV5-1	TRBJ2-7	TGCGCCAGCACTATGGGGGCCCTCCCTCCCTACGAGCAGTACTTC	CASTMGALPPYEQYF
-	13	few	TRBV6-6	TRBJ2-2	TGTGCCAGCAAGTCTGAGGGGATCGGGGAGCTGTTTTTT	CASKSEGIGELFF
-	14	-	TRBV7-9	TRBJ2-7	TGTGCCAGCAGCCCCGCTACCTCTTACTACGAGCAGTACTTC	CASSPATSYYEQYF